This T cell receptor beta chain was sequenced in a study of human T cells and chemical hapten exposure. Time point of the sample: patch test 3, about 24 weeks after DPC sensitization. Treatment defined: therapeutic diphenylcyclopropenone sensitization with weekly scalp DPC. At patch-test visits, sampling came before the patch test. Germline V gene lookup returns CDR1 ENHRY and CDR2 SYGVKD. This CDR3 region has 15 residues. Trimming left V 5 bases short and J 2 bases short, with 14 bases between. Source study methods: Sample TCR totals centred on a median of about 100,000, ranging roughly 23,224 to 700,000. One entry per CDR3 protein results from TCRdb running MiXCR on the RACE reads. The V and J calls were determined by TCRdb, not by the authors. The table has about 160,000 distinct CDR3 sequences, 25% to 35% seen once.

The material was whole blood, obtained in connection with sensitization to the hapten diphenylcyclopropenone (DPC). The rearrangement uses TRBV10-3 and TRBJ2-3; D gene unclear. This sequence was found in a woman between 18 and 30 years old with alopecia areata. Some clones in this sample may be carry-over from other donors' samples. CDR3 region: CAISSSSSDTDTQYF. The CDR3 nucleotides are TGTGCCATCAGTAGTTCGTCGTCGGACACAGATACGCAGTATTTT.